This TCR beta chain was documented in a study of T cell changes during pregnancy in multiple sclerosis. V was trimmed by 7 bases and J by 10 bases, leaving 17 bases between them. Germline-derived CDR1 and CDR2 are SNHLY and FYNNEI. The CDR3 is 14 residues long. The assay was immunoSEQ multiplex PCR, and TCRdb's table has in-frame clones only and misses some. The sample includes roughly 110,000 clones, around 92% of them seen just once. The TCR sequence derives from a female donor in good health, enrolled as a control in a pregnancy study. This specimen consisted of peripheral blood, obtained in the third trimester of pregnancy. The chain recombines TRBV2 with TRBJ1-6; a weak D match, TRBD1 (5 bases). CDR3 loop: CASILGQGGSPLHF. In nucleotides, the CDR3 is TGTGCCAGCATTCTTGGGCAGGGTGGATCACCCCTCCACTTT.